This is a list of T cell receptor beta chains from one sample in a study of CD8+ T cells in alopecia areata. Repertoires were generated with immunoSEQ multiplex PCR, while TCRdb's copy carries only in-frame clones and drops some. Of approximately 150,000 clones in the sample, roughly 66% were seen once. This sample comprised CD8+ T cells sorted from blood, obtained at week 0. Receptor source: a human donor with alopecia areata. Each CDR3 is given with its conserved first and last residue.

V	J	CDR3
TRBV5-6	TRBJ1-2	CASSRGQGAVNGYTF
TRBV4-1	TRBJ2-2	CASSGTGGSGELFF
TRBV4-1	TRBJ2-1	CASSQVPGTNHNEQFF
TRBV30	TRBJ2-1	CAWSGLAGFSYNEQFF
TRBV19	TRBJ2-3	CASSIAPQNLYTDTQYF
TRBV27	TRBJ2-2	CASSQGRELFF
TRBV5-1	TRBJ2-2	CAIADGGDGELFF
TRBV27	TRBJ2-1	CASSPGQYNEQFF
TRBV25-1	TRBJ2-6	CASRDHRSARANVLTF
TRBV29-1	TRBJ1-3	CSVVSGPQELYTIYF
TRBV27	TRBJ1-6	CASGDPGGYNSPLHF
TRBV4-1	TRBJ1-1	CASSQVNTEAFF
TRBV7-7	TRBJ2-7	CASSLARDYEQYF
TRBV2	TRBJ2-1	CASSGLYNEQFF
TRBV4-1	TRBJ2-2	CASSQGQGATGELFF
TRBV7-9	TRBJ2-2	CASSSSGPNTGELFF
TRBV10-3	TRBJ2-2	CATLEDTGELFF
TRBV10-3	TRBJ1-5	CAISERTHSNQPQHF
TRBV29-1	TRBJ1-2	CSVVPLTDYGYTF
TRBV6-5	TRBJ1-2	CASSYSSLTNYGYTF
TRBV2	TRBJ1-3	CASRPDRSSGNTIYF
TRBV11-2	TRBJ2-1	CASSMGRGNYNEQFF
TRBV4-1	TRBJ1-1	CASSQGVGGSGTEAFF
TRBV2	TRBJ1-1	CASSAVLGGAQNTEAFF
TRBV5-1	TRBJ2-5	CASSLYGGKQETQYF
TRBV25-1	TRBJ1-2	CASEGDGYTF
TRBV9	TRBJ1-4	CASSVEGGLNEKLFF
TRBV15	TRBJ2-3	CATGQGPTDTQYF
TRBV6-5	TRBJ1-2	CASSRRGAYGYTF
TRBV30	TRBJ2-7	CAWSVSPYEQYF
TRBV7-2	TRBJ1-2	CASTPRGGQRNYGYTF
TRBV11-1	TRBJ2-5	CASTTRGETQYF
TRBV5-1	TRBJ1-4	CASSVGEKLFF
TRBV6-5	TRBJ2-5	CASTNEGFGETQYF
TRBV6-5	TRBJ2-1	CASSSTGSEQFF
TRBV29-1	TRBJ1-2	CSVEDSPDGYTF
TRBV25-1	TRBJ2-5	CASLLERGGKETQYF
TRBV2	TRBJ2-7	CASSLNLGPTYEQYF
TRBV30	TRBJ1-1	CALSRAVNTEAFF
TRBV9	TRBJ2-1	CASSASWSWDEQFF
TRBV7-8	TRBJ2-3	CATTPESGVTQYF
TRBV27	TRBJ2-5	CASSFDAQGTQYF
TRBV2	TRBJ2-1	CASSDERGVPTSSYNEQFF
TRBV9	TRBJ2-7	CASSVEGNSYEQYF
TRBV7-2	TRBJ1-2	CASSLSPDSLYGYTF
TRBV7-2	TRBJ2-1	CASSLVSDEQFF
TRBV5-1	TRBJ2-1	CASSPRDRGRIEQFF
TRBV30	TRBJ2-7	CAWSADGGGEISYEQYF
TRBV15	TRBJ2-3	CATSGPGTRDTQYF
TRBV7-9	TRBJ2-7	CASSSPRTSGGYEQYF
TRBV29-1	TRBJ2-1	CSVETGTSYNEQFF
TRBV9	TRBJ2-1	CASSKQAGTSYNEQFF